The source of this T cell receptor (beta chain) is a study of shared clonotypes between healthy human individuals. Profiled with immunoSEQ multiplex PCR; TCRdb holds only in-frame clones, not every one. The table includes about 1.5 million clones, roughly 96% detected once. J lost 1 base, V lost 6 bases, and 7 bases had no gene match. Germline V gene data show CDR1 as SEHNR and CDR2 as FQNEAQ (reference sequence). CDR3 size: 15 residues. Sequencing was done on a sample of naive CD4+ T cells sorted from blood. Subset indicated: CD45RA+ positively selected. This sequence was found in a man aged 25-40 years in good health. The chain has TRBV7-9 and TRBJ2-7, with 9 bases that match TRBD1. The chain's CDR3 is CASRPGTGTSYEQYF. CDR3 bases: TGTGCCAGCAGGCCCGGGACAGGGACTTCCTACGAGCAGTACTTC.